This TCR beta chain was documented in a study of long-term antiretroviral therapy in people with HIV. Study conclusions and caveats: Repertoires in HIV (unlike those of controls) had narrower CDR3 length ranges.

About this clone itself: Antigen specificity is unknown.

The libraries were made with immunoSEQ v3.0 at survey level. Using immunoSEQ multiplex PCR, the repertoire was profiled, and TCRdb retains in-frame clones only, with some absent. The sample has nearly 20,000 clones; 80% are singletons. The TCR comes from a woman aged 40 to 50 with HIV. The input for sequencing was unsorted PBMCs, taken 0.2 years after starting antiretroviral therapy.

DNA for the CDR3: TGCAGCGCCCGGGGGACAGTCTCCTACGAGCAGTACTTC. Amino acids: CSARGTVSYEQYF. The chain recombines TRBV29-1 with TRBJ2-7; the D gene is possibly TRBD1 (7 bases). From germline, CDR1 is SQVTM and CDR2 ANQGSEA. V was clipped by 7 bases and J by 0 bases, with 13 bases between them. This CDR3 region has 13 residues.